This T cell receptor (beta chain) was profiled in a study of shared clonotypes between healthy human individuals. Germline CDR1 reads SNHLY; CDR2 reads FYNNEI. The J segment lost 2 bases and the V segment lost 1 base, leaving 5 bases of the junction unmatched. This CDR3 has 17 amino acids. General study points: Some naive CD4 clonotypes, around 5%, turned up in common across several donors.

Only CD45RO-negative cells positively selected for CCR7 counted as naive CD8 cells, so terminally differentiated effector memory CD45RA+ cells were excluded. Profiling relied on immunoSEQ multiplex PCR, and the TCRdb table lists in-frame clones only, not all of them. The repertoire holds roughly 2,000,000 clones, just under 95% seen once, with under 1.5% in the top ten. Remarks on this clone: What it binds is not known.

This chain links TRBV2 with TRBJ1-4; 9 bases are a match to TRBD1. This receptor was identified in a young man in good health. Specimen: naive CD8+ T cells sorted from blood. The CDR3 coding sequence is TGTGCCAGCAGTGAAGGACAGGGGGATCTCACTAATGAAAAACTGTTTTTT. Amino acid sequence: CASSEGQGDLTNEKLFF.